The 32 T cell receptor beta chains below all came from one sample that was sequenced in a study of T cells in Graves' hyperthyroidism and ophthalmopathy. TCR beta CDR3 regions were amplified from RNA transcripts. With the HTBI primer set, the TCR CDR3 went through a first round of RT-PCR. TCRdb re-called the multiplex PCR reads with MiXCR, one entry per CDR3 protein. The sample has around 610,000 distinct CDR3 sequences, over 12% seen once. The sequenced sample consisted of blood. Receptor source: a woman aged 40-49 years with Graves' ophthalmopathy.

A few counts support this clonotype. This may be a read error: a much more frequent sequence differs by one nucleotide. J is TRBJ2-2 and V is TRBV14; D is unresolved. This CDR3 contains 13 residues. The V end was cut by 0 bases, the J end by 5 bases, with 4 bases between. Germline assignment: CDR1 SGHDN and CDR2 FVKESK. In DNA form, the CDR3 reads TGTGCCAGCAGCCAAGAGAGGACCGGGGAGCTGTTTTTT. Translation: CASSQERTGELFF.

This clonotype was observed many times. V and J are TRBV6-1 and TRBJ1-2, with 8 bases aligning to TRBD1. The CDR3 runs to 16 residues. Germline CDR1 is MNHNS and CDR2 is SASEGT. V lost 6 bases, J lost 4 bases, and 13 bases stayed unmatched. The CDR3, as DNA: TGTGCCAGCAGGAAATTGACAGGGGCGATCTTCTATGGCTACACCTTC. The encoded protein is CASRKLTGAIFYGYTF.

This clonotype was counted many times. The chain employs TRBV30 and TRBJ1-1, with no clear D. Germline V gene data show CDR1 as GTSNPN and CDR2 as SVGIG (reference sequence). CDR3 length: 13 amino acids. V was cut by 2 bases and J by 7 bases, with 14 bases left in between. DNA for the CDR3: TGTGCCTGGAGTACCTACAGAGACCGTGAAGCTTTCTTT. Its protein is CAWSTYRDREAFF.

This clonotype was found many times. The CDR3 region is CASSVRQGLGEAFF. Written as DNA, the CDR3 is TGTGCCAGCAGTGTGAGACAGGGATTGGGTGAAGCTTTCTTT. V gene TRBV2 combines with J gene TRBJ1-1; TRBD1 matches at 7 bases. Germline V lookup: CDR1 SNHLY, CDR2 FYNNEI. The CDR3 has 14 residues. The J segment lost 7 bases and the V segment lost 4 bases, leaving 9 bases of the junction unmatched.

This clonotype was observed a handful of times. This chain joins TRBV13 and TRBJ2-7; possibly TRBD1 for D (6 bases). Trimming stripped 5 bases from V and 1 base from J, with 18 bases between. CDR1 is PRHDT, CDR2 FYEKMQ, per germline (reference sequence). This CDR3 is 16 amino acids long. CDR3 in DNA: TGTGCCAGCAGCCCCGCCAACAGGGTAGGATCCTACGAGCAGTACTTC. Protein: CASSPANRVGSYEQYF.

Many counts were recorded for this clonotype. One junction end disagrees with the germline gene, perhaps due to a read error. The rearrangement uses TRBV2 and TRBJ2-6, with 7 bases fitting TRBD1. Germline-derived CDR1 and CDR2 are SNHLY and FYNNEI. The CDR3 runs 17 residues. CDR3 region: CANSEGGPFSGANVLTF. DNA of the CDR3: TGTGCCAACAGTGAAGGGGGCCCTTTCTCTGGGGCCAACGTCCTGACTTTC.

This clonotype came up many times. This rearrangement joins TRBV6-5 to TRBJ2-7; 11 bases match TRBD1. The CDR3 runs 16 residues. CDR1 is MNHEY, CDR2 SVGAGI, per germline. V was pared by 4 bases and J by 6 bases, with 11 bases of the junction left unmatched. The CDR3 region has the DNA TGTGCCAGCAGTTCCGCTACCGGGACAGGGGGTGGCGAGCAGTACTTC. Its translation: CASSSATGTGGGEQYF.

This clonotype was counted a few times. This chain connects TRBV20-1 to TRBJ2-3, with unresolved D. The V end lost 7 bases, the J end lost 6 bases, and 17 bases lay between the germline ends. CDR3 length: 13 amino acids. Germline-derived CDR1 and CDR2 are DFQATT and SNEGSKA (reference sequence). The CDR3 sequence: CSVFATDWDTQYF. CDR3 bases: TGCAGTGTCTTCGCGACGGATTGGGATACGCAGTATTTT.

The chain recombines TRBV12-3 or TRBV12-4 with TRBJ1-1; possible D gene TRBD1, 6 bases. The CDR3 covers 15 residues. The V end was cut by 6 bases, the J end by 4 bases, with 18 bases between. The CDR3 DNA sequence: TGTGCCAGCAGCATTCGGGGGGGGGCAATCACTGAAGCTTTCTTT. Amino acids: CASSIRGGAITEAFF.

Concerning this clonotype itself: Mismatch with germline at one junction end may stem from a read error. The V call is TRBV7-2, the J call TRBJ1-2; 12 bases agree with TRBD1. This CDR3 contains 14 residues. Germline V gene lookup returns CDR1 SGHTA and CDR2 FQGNSA. For the CDR3, the DNA is TGTGCCAGCAGCTTAGCTGGGACAGGGGGCGCCGAGGCCTTC. It codes for CASSLAGTGGAEAF. The full variable domain, completed using reference TRBV7-2 and TRBJ1-2, is GAGVSQSPSNKVTEKGKDVELRCDPISGHTALYWYRQSLGQGLEFLIYFQGNSAPDKSGLPSDRFSAERTGGSVSTLTIQRTQQEDSAVYLCASSLAGTGGAEAFGSGTRLTVV.

This clonotype was picked up many times. A far larger clone is just one base off, so this is likely a read error. For the CDR3, the DNA is TGTGCCAGCAGTCCTAGCTCCAACGAGCAGTACTTC. It translates to CASSPSSNEQYF. This chain connects TRBV12-3 or TRBV12-4 to TRBJ2-7; perhaps TRBD2 as D (5 bases). This CDR3 has 12 amino acids.

This clonotype was observed many times. The CDR3 sequence: CASSDTYTGELFF. The CDR3 DNA follows: TGTGCCAGCAGCGACACGTACACCGGGGAGCTGTTTTTT. The V gene is TRBV6-2 or TRBV6-3, the J gene TRBJ2-2, with D hard to call. The CDR3 covers 13 residues. In germline, CDR1 is MNHEY, CDR2 SVGEGT. Trimming shortened V by 6 bases and J by 3 bases, and 8 bases separated the two germline ends.

This clonotype was counted many times. The J gene is TRBJ2-2, the V gene TRBV28; D may be TRBD1 or TRBD2 (5 bases each). Trimming removed 3 bases at V and 8 bases at J, with 13 bases between. The CDR3 runs 14 residues. Germline values: CDR1 MDHEN, CDR2 SYDVKM. CDR3 DNA: TGTGCCAGCAGTTTTCGAGGGACGGGGGGGGAGCTGTTTTTT. Protein product: CASSFRGTGGELFF.

Comment on this clonotype: Given a much more abundant clone one base away, this may be a read error. The CDR3 DNA follows: TGTGCCAGTACCTCGGGCGGAGGACGGGGGCTTTACTATGGCTACACCTTC. Encoded protein: CASTSGGGRGLYYGYTF. The chain couples TRBV19 to TRBJ1-2; tentatively, D is TRBD1 (6 bases). CDR1 and CDR2 (germline): LNHDA, SQIVND (reference sequence). V lost 7 bases, J lost 3 bases, and 24 bases lay in between. The CDR3 consists of 17 residues.

This clonotype was counted at least ten times. The V call is TRBV6-1, the J call TRBJ2-7; no clear D. Trimming shortened V by 6 bases and J by 6 bases, and 15 bases separated the two germline ends. The CDR3 is 13 residues long. Per germline, CDR1 MNHNS and CDR2 SASEGT. In DNA, the CDR3 is TGTGCCAGCAGGCAAGTACCGGGTGGCGAGCAGTACTTC. Encoded protein: CASRQVPGGEQYF.

The chain links TRBV19 to TRBJ1-2, with no clear D. The CDR3 sequence is 16 residues long. Germline CDR1 is LNHDA and CDR2 is SQIVND (reference sequence). Trimming cost V 4 bases and J 4 bases, with 19 bases left between them. The CDR3 DNA reads as TGTGCCAGTAGTAACTACCTTGGGTCTGATGTCTATGGCTACACCTTC. Protein: CASSNYLGSDVYGYTF.

In its sample, this clonotype was seen many times. The chain recombines TRBV2 with TRBJ2-2, with D possibly TRBD1 on 6 matching bases. V was cut by 6 bases and J by 6 bases, with 11 bases left in between. The germline gives CDR1 SNHLY, CDR2 FYNNEI. The CDR3 has 13 amino acids. CDR3 in DNA: TGTGCCAGCAGGGGAACAGGGTCCGGGGAGCTGTTTTTT. This gives the protein CASRGTGSGELFF. Variable domain in full (rest from reference TRBV2 and TRBJ2-2): EPEVTQTPSHQVTQMGQEVILRCVPISNHLYFYWYRQILGQKVEFLVSFYNNEISEKSEIFDDQFSVERPDGSNFTLKIRSTKLEDSAMYFCASRGTGSGELFFGEGSRLTVL.

This clonotype was counted many times. This chain joins TRBV6-5 and TRBJ1-1; 7 nucleotides agree with TRBD1. Germline V gene sequence: CDR1 MNHEY, CDR2 SVGAGI. The CDR3 is 14 residues long. V lost 6 bases, J lost 5 bases, and 9 bases stayed unmatched. The CDR3 nucleotides are TGTGCCAGCAGGCCCGCAGGGGGTTGGACTGAAGCTTTCTTT. It yields the protein CASRPAGGWTEAFF.

This clonotype was picked up many times. This rearrangement joins TRBV29-1 to TRBJ1-1; no reliable D call. The CDR3 is 13 amino acids. Trimming took off 4 bases at V and 3 bases at J, with 12 bases between the two ends. Germline assignment: CDR1 SQVTM and CDR2 ANQGSEA. The CDR3 DNA follows: TGCAGCGTTGTGGTGCATGGGGACACTGAAGCTTTCTTT. It codes for CSVVVHGDTEAFF.

This clonotype was recorded at least ten times. This CDR3 is CASSPSSGYLSEQYF. CDR3 bases: TGTGCCAGTAGTCCCTCCTCCGGGTATCTGAGCGAGCAGTACTTC. J is TRBJ2-7 and V is TRBV19; D is uncertain. Trimming pared 5 bases from V and 6 bases from J, leaving 20 bases between. This CDR3 contains 15 residues. Germline assignment: CDR1 LNHDA and CDR2 SQIVND (reference sequence).

This clonotype was detected ten times or more. The genes are TRBV12-3 or TRBV12-4 and TRBJ2-7; 7 nucleotides match TRBD1. V was pared by 3 bases and J by 3 bases, with 8 bases of the junction left unmatched. CDR3 length equals 15 residues. The CDR3: CASSLRSGQLYEQYF. The DNA for the CDR3 is TGTGCCAGCAGTTTGAGGTCGGGACAGCTCTACGAGCAGTACTTC.

The chain carries TRBV10-2 and TRBJ2-7, with D perhaps matching TRBD1 (6 bases). This CDR3 has 13 amino acids. V was pared by 8 bases and J by 3 bases, with 14 bases between. Germline V lookup: CDR1 WSHSY, CDR2 SAAADI. CDR3 coding DNA: TGCGCCAGCGACGAGAGGGGGAACTACGAGCAGTACTTC. It translates to CASDERGNYEQYF.

This clonotype was found a few times. The J gene is TRBJ1-3, the V gene TRBV20-1, with D uncertain. The germline V gene encodes CDR1 DFQATT and CDR2 SNEGSKA (reference sequence). The CDR3 runs to 15 residues. The V gene lost 2 bases and the J gene lost 0 bases, with 11 bases spanning the gap. CDR3 loop: CSARPRRTSGNTIYF. The CDR3 coding sequence is TGCAGTGCTAGACCCAGGCGTACCTCTGGAAACACCATATATTTT.

Many counts were recorded for this clonotype. The chain uses TRBV4-3 and TRBJ2-2, with TRBD2 matching over 10 bases. Germline V lookup: CDR1 LGHNA, CDR2 YSLEER. The CDR3 is 16 residues long. Trimming at V came to 0 bases and at J to 6 bases, leaving 4 bases not matched to a gene. The CDR3 loop reads CASSQDLAGVPGELFF. In nucleotides, the CDR3 is TGCGCCAGCAGCCAAGATCTAGCGGGAGTTCCCGGGGAGCTGTTTTTT.

This clonotype was counted ten times or more. The genes are TRBV4-3 and TRBJ1-3; a possible D gene is TRBD1 (6 bases). This CDR3 comprises 15 residues. Trimming cost V 4 bases and J 0 bases, with 10 bases left between them. Germline CDR1 is LGHNA and CDR2 is YSLEER. The CDR3 DNA sequence: TGCGCCAGCAGCCCACAGGGTACCTCTGGAAACACCATATATTTT. It yields the protein CASSPQGTSGNTIYF.

This clonotype occurred many times. The genes are TRBV15 and TRBJ2-5; 7 bases agree with TRBD1. The germline V gene encodes CDR1 LNHNV and CDR2 YYDKDF (reference sequence). V dropped 1 base and J dropped 3; count of bases not matched to a gene: 11. The CDR3 is 17 amino acids. CDR3 residues: CATSRVLGGTGEETQYF. The CDR3 DNA sequence: TGTGCCACCAGCAGAGTTTTAGGGGGAACAGGGGAAGAGACCCAGTACTTC.

The chain is built from TRBV10-3 and TRBJ1-5; D is possibly TRBD1 (5 bases). From germline, CDR1 is ENHRY and CDR2 SYGVKD. The CDR3 is 13 residues long. CDR3 nucleotides: TGTGTCACGGTCCAGGACATATCTCAGCCCCAGCATTTT. Amino acids: CVTVQDISQPQHF.

V gene TRBV11-2 combines with J gene TRBJ2-7, with a tentative D call TRBD1 (6 bases). CDR3 size: 17 residues. V was shortened by 3 bases and J by 4 bases, with 22 bases between the two germline ends. In germline, CDR1 is SGHAT, CDR2 FQNNGV. The CDR3 loop reads CASSFNTMGATLYEQYF. CDR3 coding DNA: TGTGCCAGCAGCTTCAATACAATGGGGGCTACTTTATACGAGCAGTACTTC.

This clonotype has at least ten counts. This sequence joins TRBV12-3 or TRBV12-4 and TRBJ2-5; no firm D call. Trimming removed 2 bases at V and 3 bases at J, with 13 bases between. CDR3 length: 15 amino acids. This CDR3 is CASSLRLNLKETQYF. The CDR3 DNA sequence: TGTGCCAGCAGTTTAAGGCTAAATTTAAAAGAGACCCAGTACTTC.

The rearrangement uses TRBV4-1 and TRBJ2-5, with a tentative D call TRBD2 (7 bases). This CDR3 has 18 amino acids. V was cut by 4 bases and J by 4 bases, with 25 bases left in between. Germline V CDR1 and CDR2: MGHRA, YSYEKL. The CDR3 coding sequence is TGCGCCAGCAGCCCGGGGTGGGGGCGTGGGAGGGCCTCAGAGACCCAGTACTTC. This encodes CASSPGWGRGRASETQYF.

In its sample, this clonotype was seen a few times. J is TRBJ2-3 and V is TRBV20-1; D is unclear. The V end lost 6 bases, the J end lost 4 bases, and 11 bases lay between the germline ends. The CDR3 spans 12 residues. The germline V gene has CDR1 DFQATT and CDR2 SNEGSKA (reference sequence). The CDR3 nucleotides are TGCAGTGCGGGGATACCGGCAGATACGCAGTATTTT. Translation gives CSAGIPADTQYF.

There are many counts of this clonotype. V gene TRBV20-1 combines with J gene TRBJ2-1, with D unclear. V lost 4 bases to trimming and J lost 4 bases, with 14 bases between them. The germline gives CDR1 DFQATT, CDR2 SNEGSKA (reference sequence). This CDR3 has 14 residues. The CDR3 DNA is TGCAGTGCTACCGTTGGCAGCAGATACAATGAGCAGTTCTTC. Its translation is CSATVGSRYNEQFF.